The T cell receptor (beta chain) described here comes from a study of pediatric ulcerative colitis. The rectum was sampled with one to two pinch biopsies at colonoscopy. Findings of the study overall: All ulcerative colitis patients, but no controls, carried a couple of rectal clonotypes.

The assay was run at survey level. Clones were sequenced by immunoSEQ multiplex PCR, and TCRdb holds only the in-frame ones, with some missing. The sample holds tens of thousands of clones, roughly 70% seen once. This CDR3 comprises 12 residues. Of note for this clone: Its antigen is as yet unknown.

The sequencing sample was made of gut tissue. This rearrangement joins TRBV21-1 to TRBJ2-7; the D call of TRBD2 is as the table states it, not checked on the DNA. TRBV21-1 is designated a pseudogene. The receptor's source is a boy aged 5-17 years with severe ulcerative colitis. In DNA form, the CDR3 reads TGTGCCAGGGCCCCGGGGTACTACGAGCAGTACTTC. Translation gives CARAPGYYEQYF.